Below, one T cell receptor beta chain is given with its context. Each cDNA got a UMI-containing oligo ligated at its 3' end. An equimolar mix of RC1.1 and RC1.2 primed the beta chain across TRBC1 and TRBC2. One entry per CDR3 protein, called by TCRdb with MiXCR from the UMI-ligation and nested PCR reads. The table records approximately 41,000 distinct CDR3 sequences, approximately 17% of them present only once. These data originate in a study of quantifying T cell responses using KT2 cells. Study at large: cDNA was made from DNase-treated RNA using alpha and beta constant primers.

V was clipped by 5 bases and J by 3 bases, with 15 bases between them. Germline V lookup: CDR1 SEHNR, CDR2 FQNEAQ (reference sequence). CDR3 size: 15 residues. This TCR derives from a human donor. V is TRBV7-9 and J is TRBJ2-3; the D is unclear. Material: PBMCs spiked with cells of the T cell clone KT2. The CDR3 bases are TGTGCCAGCAGCCCCGGACCTAACCCTACAGATACGCAGTATTTT. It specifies CASSPGPNPTDTQYF.